This T cell receptor (beta chain) stems from a study of blood T cell repertoires in COVID-19. At the level of the study: PBMCs, B-cell-depleted T cells, or T cells provided the cDNA or gDNA that made up the material.

The CDR3 has 15 residues. Germline V gene sequence: CDR1 SEHNR, CDR2 FQNEAQ (reference sequence). The J segment lost 8 bases and the V segment lost 1 base, leaving 9 bases of the junction unmatched. Per the original methods: Amplified reference gene primers provided the basis for estimating nucleated cell counts. Data came from immunoSEQ multiplex PCR; TCRdb stores just in-frame clones and leaves some out. V, J and clone size reflect that table, while D and trimming were determined from the DNA. The repertoire holds under 40,000 clones, with around nine tenths as singletons. This TCR derives from a man aged 60 to 69 with active or convalescent COVID-19. The chain recombines TRBV7-9 with TRBJ1-1, with 8 bases matching TRBD1. The sequenced material came from peripheral blood. CDR3 amino acids: CASSLGTGTLSEAFF. The CDR3 DNA sequence: TGTGCCAGCAGCTTAGGGACAGGGACCCTCTCCGAAGCTTTCTTT.